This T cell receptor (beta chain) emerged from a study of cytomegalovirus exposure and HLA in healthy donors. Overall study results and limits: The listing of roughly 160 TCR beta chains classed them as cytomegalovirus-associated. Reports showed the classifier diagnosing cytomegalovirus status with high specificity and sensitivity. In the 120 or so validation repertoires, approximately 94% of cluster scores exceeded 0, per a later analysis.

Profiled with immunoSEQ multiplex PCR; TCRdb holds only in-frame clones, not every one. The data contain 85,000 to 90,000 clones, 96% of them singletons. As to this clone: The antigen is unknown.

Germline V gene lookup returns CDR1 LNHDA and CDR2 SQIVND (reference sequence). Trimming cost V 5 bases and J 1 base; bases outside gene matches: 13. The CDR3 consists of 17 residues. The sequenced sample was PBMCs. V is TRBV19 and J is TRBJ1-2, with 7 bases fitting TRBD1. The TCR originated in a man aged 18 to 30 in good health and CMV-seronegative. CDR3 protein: CASSGWTGPVGNYGYTF. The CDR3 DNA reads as TGTGCCAGTAGTGGATGGACAGGCCCAGTGGGTAACTATGGCTACACCTTC.